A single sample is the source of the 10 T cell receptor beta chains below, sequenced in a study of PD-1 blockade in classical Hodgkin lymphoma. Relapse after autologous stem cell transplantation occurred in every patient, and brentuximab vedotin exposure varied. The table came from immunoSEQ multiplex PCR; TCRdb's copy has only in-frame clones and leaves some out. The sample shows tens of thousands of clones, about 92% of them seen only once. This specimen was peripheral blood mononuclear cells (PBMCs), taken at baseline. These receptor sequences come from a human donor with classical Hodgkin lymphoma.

The CDR3, as DNA: TGCGCCAGCAGCTTGATCGGGGAGATCCCTATGAACACTGAAGCTTTCTTT. It codes for CASSLIGEIPMNTEAFF. The rearrangement uses TRBV5-1 and TRBJ1-1; D gene ambiguous. Germline V gives CDR1 SGHRS, CDR2 YFSETQ. Trimming pared 1 base from V and 0 bases from J, leaving 16 bases between. This CDR3 has 17 residues.

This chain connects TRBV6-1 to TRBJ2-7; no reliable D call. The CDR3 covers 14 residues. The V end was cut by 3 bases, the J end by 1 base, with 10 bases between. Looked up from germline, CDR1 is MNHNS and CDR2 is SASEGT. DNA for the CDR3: TGTGCCAGCAGTGACTTGGCGGAGTCCTACGAGCAGTACTTC. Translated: CASSDLAESYEQYF.

The CDR3 region is CASSLGTEGLYNEKLFF. DNA for the CDR3: TGTGCCAGCAGCTTAGGAACAGAAGGCCTTTATAATGAAAAACTGTTTTTT. The chain carries TRBV11-3 and TRBJ1-4; D remains ambiguous. The CDR3 extends over 17 amino acids. The germline V gene has CDR1 SGHNT and CDR2 YENEEA. V was shortened by 1 base and J by 4 bases, with 16 bases between the two germline ends.

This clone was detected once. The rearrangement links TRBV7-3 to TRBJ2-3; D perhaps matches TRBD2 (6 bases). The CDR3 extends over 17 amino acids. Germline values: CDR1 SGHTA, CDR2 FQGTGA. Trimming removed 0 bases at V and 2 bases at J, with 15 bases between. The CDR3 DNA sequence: TGTGCCAGCAGCTTAACCCCCGGCTGGGGGGACACAGATACGCAGTATTTT. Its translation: CASSLTPGWGDTDTQYF. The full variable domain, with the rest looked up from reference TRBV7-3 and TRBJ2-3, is GAGVSQTPSNKVTEKGKYVELRCDPISGHTALYWYRQSLGQGPEFLIYFQGTGAADDSGLPNDRFFAVRPEGSVSTLKIQRTERGDSAVYLCASSLTPGWGDTDTQYFGPGTRLTVL.

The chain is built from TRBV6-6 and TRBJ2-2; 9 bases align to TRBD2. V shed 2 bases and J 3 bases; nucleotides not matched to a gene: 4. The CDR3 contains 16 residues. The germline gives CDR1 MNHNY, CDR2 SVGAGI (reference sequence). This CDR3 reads CASSYRTSDHTGELFF. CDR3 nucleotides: TGTGCCAGCAGTTACAGGACTAGCGATCACACCGGGGAGCTGTTTTTT.

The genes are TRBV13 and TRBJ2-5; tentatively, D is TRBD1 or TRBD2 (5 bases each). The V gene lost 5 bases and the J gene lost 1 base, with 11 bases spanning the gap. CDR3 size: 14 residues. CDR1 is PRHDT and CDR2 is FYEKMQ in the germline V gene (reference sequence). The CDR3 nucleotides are TGTGCCAGCAGCCTACGGGACCCCCAAGAGACCCAGTACTTC. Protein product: CASSLRDPQETQYF.

In DNA form, the CDR3 reads TGTGCTAGTGGTTTGCCTCAGGGGATCCCAGAGACCCAGTACTTC. Its translation is CASGLPQGIPETQYF. This chain connects TRBV12-5 to TRBJ2-5; D is perhaps TRBD1 (6 bases). This CDR3 has 15 amino acids. The V gene lost 2 bases and the J gene lost 4 bases, with 14 bases spanning the gap. CDR1 is LGHNT and CDR2 is FRNRAP in the germline V gene.

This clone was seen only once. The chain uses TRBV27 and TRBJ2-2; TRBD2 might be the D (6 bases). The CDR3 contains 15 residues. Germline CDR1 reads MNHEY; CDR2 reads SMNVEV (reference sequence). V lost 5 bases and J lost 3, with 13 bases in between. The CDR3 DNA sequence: TGTGCCAGCAGTCCAGGAGGGCCCGACACCGGGGAGCTGTTTTTT. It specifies CASSPGGPDTGELFF.

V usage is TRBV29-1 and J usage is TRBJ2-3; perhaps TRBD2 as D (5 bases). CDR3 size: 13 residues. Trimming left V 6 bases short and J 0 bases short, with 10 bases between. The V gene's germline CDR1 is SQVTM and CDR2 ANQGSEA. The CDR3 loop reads CSVRGGSTDTQYF. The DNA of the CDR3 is TGCAGCGTAAGAGGAGGCAGCACAGATACGCAGTATTTT.

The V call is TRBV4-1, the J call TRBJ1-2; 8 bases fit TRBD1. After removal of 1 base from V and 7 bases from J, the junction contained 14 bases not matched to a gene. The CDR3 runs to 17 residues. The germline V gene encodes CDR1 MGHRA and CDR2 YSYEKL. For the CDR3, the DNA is TGCGCCAGCAGCCAAGGGGACAGGAGGGACCCCGGGGGTGGCTACACCTTC. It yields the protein CASSQGDRRDPGGGYTF.